What follows is one T cell receptor (beta chain) and its context. This sample was taken from a study of monozygotic twins with inflammatory bowel disease. Every donor provided one blood sample measuring 2.5 ml. Template switching added UMIs carrying a 6-nucleotide sample barcode. TCRdb reprocessed the 5' RACE reads and stores each CDR3 protein as one record, lacking DNA. This repertoire includes about 160,000 distinct CDR3 sequences. This sequence was found in a human donor with ulcerative colitis or Crohn's disease, or a healthy co-twin of an affected twin (not recorded which). The sequencing input was blood.

The CDR3 region is CASSPVPGTGATEQYF. The chain employs TRBV18 and TRBJ2-7; there is no DNA to check the TCRdb D call of TRBD1. The germline V gene has CDR1 KGHSH and CDR2 LQKENI. The CDR3 sequence is 16 residues long.